Reported below is one T cell receptor beta chain. Its antigen is currently unknown. This sample was taken from a study of identifying expanded T cells in peripheral blood. Study-level findings and limits: Over two and four weeks, about 15 and 19 clones changed, versus 1.2 between replicates. Clone count variance between approximately two-week samples rose with total template count.

Healthy donors had no documented immune events, such as infections, while sampled. Germline-derived CDR1 and CDR2 are SGHVS and FQNEAQ. The CDR3 extends over 13 amino acids. The V gene end was trimmed by 3 bases and the J gene end by 7 bases; junction bases not matched to a gene: 2. Some clones are missing from TCRdb's copy, which holds only in-frame ones; the method was immunoSEQ multiplex PCR. Here the sample spans 120,000 or so clones, 75% to 90% being singletons. This clonotype was sampled from a person aged 18-69 years in good health. This chain uses TRBV7-8 with TRBJ2-1; 8 nucleotides align to TRBD1. The sequenced sample was blood. CDR3 protein: CASSFRGRNEQFF. The DNA of the CDR3 is TGTGCCAGCAGCTTCAGGGGGCGAAATGAGCAGTTCTTC.